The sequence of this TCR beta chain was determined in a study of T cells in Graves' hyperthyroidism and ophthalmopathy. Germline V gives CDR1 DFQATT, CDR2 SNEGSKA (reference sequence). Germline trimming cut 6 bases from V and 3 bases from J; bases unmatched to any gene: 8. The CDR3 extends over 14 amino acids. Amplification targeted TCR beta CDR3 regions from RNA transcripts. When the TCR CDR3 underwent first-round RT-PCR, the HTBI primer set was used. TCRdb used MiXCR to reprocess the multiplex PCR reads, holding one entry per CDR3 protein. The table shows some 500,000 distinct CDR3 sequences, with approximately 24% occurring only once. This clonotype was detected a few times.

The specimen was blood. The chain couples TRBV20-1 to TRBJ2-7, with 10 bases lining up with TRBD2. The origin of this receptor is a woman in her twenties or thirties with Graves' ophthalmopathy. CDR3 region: CSAELAGTLYEQYF. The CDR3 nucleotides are TGCAGTGCAGAACTAGCGGGGACACTCTACGAGCAGTACTTC.